A selection of T cell receptor beta chains follows, all from one sample in a study of blood T cell repertoires in COVID-19. Data came from immunoSEQ multiplex PCR; TCRdb stores just in-frame clones and leaves some out. The sample has around 210,000 clones, about nine tenths seen once. The source material was peripheral blood. All receptors come from a woman in her 70s with acute or convalescent COVID-19. Both conserved end residues are trimmed from each CDR3. A D gene is named only where the DNA matches it firmly.

CDR3: ASSDGRTSVFKDEQY
J: TRBJ2-7
V: TRBV2
D: TRBD2

CDR3: ASSRTGGADTEAF
J: TRBJ1-1
V: TRBV6-5
D: -

CDR3: ATSTQYTEAF
J: TRBJ1-1
V: TRBV24-1
D: -

CDR3: ASSRDGTANGYT
J: TRBJ1-2
V: TRBV4-1
D: TRBD1

CDR3: ASSPYSGGSSYNEQF
J: TRBJ2-1
V: TRBV11-3
D: TRBD2

CDR3: ASSERTGELF
J: TRBJ2-2
V: TRBV2
D: -

CDR3: ASSLDTLGNYEQY
J: TRBJ2-7
V: TRBV28
D: -

CDR3: ASSQARDYGYT
J: TRBJ1-2
V: TRBV6-6
D: -

CDR3: ASSLDGHGSSPLH
J: TRBJ1-6
V: TRBV5-1
D: -

CDR3: SVEDTGTSLGYT
J: TRBJ1-2
V: TRBV29-1
D: -

CDR3: ASSFVGAPYGYT
J: TRBJ1-2
V: TRBV28
D: -

CDR3: ASGIRQGGTNEKLF
J: TRBJ1-4
V: TRBV19
D: TRBD1

CDR3: ASGDSGGTEAF
J: TRBJ1-1
V: TRBV6-5
D: TRBD1

CDR3: ASSLTRGNTEAF
J: TRBJ1-1
V: TRBV2
D: -

CDR3: ASSPLTGGETQY
J: TRBJ2-5
V: TRBV11-1
D: TRBD1

CDR3: ASSVGLVSSGNTIY
J: TRBJ1-3
V: TRBV18
D: -

CDR3: ASSFKQVPFNEQF
J: TRBJ2-1
V: TRBV28
D: -

CDR3: ASSIGTSGSGQY
J: TRBJ2-7
V: TRBV7-2
D: TRBD2

CDR3: SVISGNYGYT
J: TRBJ1-2
V: TRBV29-1
D: -

CDR3: ASSLDRGYQPQH
J: TRBJ1-5
V: TRBV7-2
D: TRBD1

CDR3: ASSDSAAGNTGELF
J: TRBJ2-2
V: TRBV6-4
D: -

CDR3: ASSSFFTGGVTGANVLT
J: TRBJ2-6
V: TRBV5-6
D: TRBD1

CDR3: ASSNRDFSYNEQF
J: TRBJ2-1
V: TRBV9
D: -

CDR3: ASSLGGLGTEAF
J: TRBJ1-1
V: TRBV5-1
D: -

CDR3: ASSLPSGDHNEQF
J: TRBJ2-1
V: TRBV5-1
D: TRBD2

CDR3: ASSLYGGSEAF
J: TRBJ1-1
V: TRBV27
D: -

CDR3: ASRGASGGYEQY
J: TRBJ2-7
V: TRBV11-2
D: TRBD2

CDR3: ASRSTGNNEKLF
J: TRBJ1-4
V: TRBV28
D: -

CDR3: ASSLKGTVSNQPQH
J: TRBJ1-5
V: TRBV5-8
D: TRBD1

CDR3: ASTLRGTSGRPGYEQY
J: TRBJ2-7
V: TRBV27
D: TRBD2

CDR3: ASSPRPMGNTEAF
J: TRBJ1-1
V: TRBV13
D: -

CDR3: ASSLAQGKVETQY
J: TRBJ2-5
V: TRBV5-1
D: -

CDR3: ASSRQVWGANVLT
J: TRBJ2-6
V: TRBV19
D: -

CDR3: ASSQGTTGVGTQY
J: TRBJ2-5
V: TRBV7-9
D: -

CDR3: ASSPYDTVNTEAF
J: TRBJ1-1
V: TRBV27
D: -

CDR3: ASSLVFGGDRGYNEQF
J: TRBJ2-1
V: TRBV11-3
D: TRBD1

CDR3: ASSYKFSQPQH
J: TRBJ1-5
V: TRBV6-8
D: -

CDR3: ASSPLEFSGANVLT
J: TRBJ2-6
V: TRBV27
D: -

CDR3: ASSIPRQGHNEQF
J: TRBJ2-1
V: TRBV19
D: TRBD1

CDR3: ASSSTGFAETQY
J: TRBJ2-5
V: TRBV5-4
D: TRBD1

CDR3: ASSLQGRGVYGYT
J: TRBJ1-2
V: TRBV5-4
D: -

CDR3: ASGLVLGQGARFSNQPQH
J: TRBJ1-5
V: TRBV12-5
D: TRBD1

CDR3: ASSQLAGGGANTQY
J: TRBJ2-3
V: TRBV3-1/TRBV3-2
D: TRBD2

CDR3: AILGGYGYT
J: TRBJ1-2
V: TRBV28
D: -

CDR3: ASTREGARGNTIY
J: TRBJ1-3
V: TRBV28
D: -

CDR3: ASKLQASGYT
J: TRBJ1-2
V: TRBV6-5
D: -

CDR3: ALSTGLQNKY
J: TRBJ2-7
V: TRBV28
D: -

CDR3: ASSPSGNTEAF
J: TRBJ1-1
V: TRBV3-1/TRBV3-2
D: -

CDR3: ASSRDRGGVYVEQY
J: TRBJ2-7
V: TRBV5-4
D: -

CDR3: ASSEPRGYEKLF
J: TRBJ1-4
V: TRBV2
D: TRBD1

CDR3: ASRQDSYEQY
J: TRBJ2-7
V: TRBV6-5
D: -

CDR3: ASSYQGSSGNTIY
J: TRBJ1-3
V: TRBV6-6
D: -

CDR3: ASSFRDRGRDTQY
J: TRBJ2-3
V: TRBV28
D: TRBD1

CDR3: ATSDPLAGVGEQY
J: TRBJ2-7
V: TRBV24-1
D: TRBD2

CDR3: ASNEGAPFLAGELF
J: TRBJ2-2
V: TRBV5-1
D: TRBD1

CDR3: ASTRTGSYNEQF
J: TRBJ2-1
V: TRBV27
D: TRBD1

CDR3: ASSLTSGRDNEQF
J: TRBJ2-1
V: TRBV5-4
D: TRBD2